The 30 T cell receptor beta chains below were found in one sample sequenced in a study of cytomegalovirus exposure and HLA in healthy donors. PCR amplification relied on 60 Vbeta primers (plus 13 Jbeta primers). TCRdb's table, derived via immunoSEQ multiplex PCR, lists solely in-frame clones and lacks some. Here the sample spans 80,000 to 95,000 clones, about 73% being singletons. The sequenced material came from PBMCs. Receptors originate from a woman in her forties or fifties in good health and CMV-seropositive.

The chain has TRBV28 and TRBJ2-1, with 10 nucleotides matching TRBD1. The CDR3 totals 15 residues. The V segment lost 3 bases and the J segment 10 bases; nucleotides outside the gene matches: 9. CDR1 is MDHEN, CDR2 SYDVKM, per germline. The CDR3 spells CASSFRDRGVGEQFF. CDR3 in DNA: TGTGCCAGCAGTTTCCGGGACAGGGGAGTTGGGGAGCAGTTCTTC.

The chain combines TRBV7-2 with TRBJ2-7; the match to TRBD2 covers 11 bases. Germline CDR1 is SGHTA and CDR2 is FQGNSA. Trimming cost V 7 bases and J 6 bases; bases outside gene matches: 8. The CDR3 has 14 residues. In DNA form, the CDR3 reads TGTGCCAGCATCCTTAGCGGGAGGGCCGGCGAGCAGTACTTC. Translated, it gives CASILSGRAGEQYF.

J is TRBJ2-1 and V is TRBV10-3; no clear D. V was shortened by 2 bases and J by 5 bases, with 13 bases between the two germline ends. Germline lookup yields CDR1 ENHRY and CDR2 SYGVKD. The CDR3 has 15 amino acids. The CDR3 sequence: CAISEGWSVDNEQFF. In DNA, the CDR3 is TGTGCCATCAGTGAGGGGTGGAGCGTCGACAATGAGCAGTTCTTC.

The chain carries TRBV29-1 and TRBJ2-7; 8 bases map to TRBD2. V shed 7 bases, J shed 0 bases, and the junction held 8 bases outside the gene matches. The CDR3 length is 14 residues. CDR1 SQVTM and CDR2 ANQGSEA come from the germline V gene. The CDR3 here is CSAAFAGGSYEQYF. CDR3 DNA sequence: TGCAGCGCCGCCTTTGCGGGAGGCTCCTACGAGCAGTACTTC.

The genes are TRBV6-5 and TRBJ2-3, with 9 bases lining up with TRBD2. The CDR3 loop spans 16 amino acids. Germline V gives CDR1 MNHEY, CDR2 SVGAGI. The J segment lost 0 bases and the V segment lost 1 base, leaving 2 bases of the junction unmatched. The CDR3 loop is CASSYFLAGSTDTQYF. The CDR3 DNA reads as TGTGCCAGCAGTTACTTCCTAGCGGGGAGCACAGATACGCAGTATTTT.

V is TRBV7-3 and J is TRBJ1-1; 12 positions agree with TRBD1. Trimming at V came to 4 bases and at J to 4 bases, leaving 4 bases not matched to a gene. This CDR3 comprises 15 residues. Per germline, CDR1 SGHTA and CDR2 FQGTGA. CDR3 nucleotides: TGTGCCAGCAGCTCCTCGGGACAGGGGGCCACTGAAGCTTTCTTT. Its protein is CASSSSGQGATEAFF.

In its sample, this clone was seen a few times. The CDR3 bases are TGTGCCAGCAGTGGACCCCAGGGTTCCTCTGGAAACACCATATATTTT. It yields the protein CASSGPQGSSGNTIYF. The chain is built from TRBV2 and TRBJ1-3; tentative D call: TRBD1 (5 bases). The CDR3 runs 16 residues. Germline assignment: CDR1 SNHLY and CDR2 FYNNEI. The V and J ends lost 4 bases and 0 bases respectively, with 13 bases between them.

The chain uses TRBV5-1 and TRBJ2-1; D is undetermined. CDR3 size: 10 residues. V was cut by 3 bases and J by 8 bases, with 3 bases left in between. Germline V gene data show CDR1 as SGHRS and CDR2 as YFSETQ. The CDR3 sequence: CASSSDEQFF. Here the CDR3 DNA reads TGCGCCAGCAGCTCCGATGAGCAGTTCTTC.

The CDR3 sequence: CASSISSGTAYEQYF. The CDR3 DNA follows: TGTGCCAGCAGTATAAGTAGCGGGACGGCCTACGAGCAGTACTTC. The V and J genes are TRBV2 and TRBJ2-7, with 8 bases lining up with TRBD2. The CDR3 has 15 amino acids. Germline CDR1 SNHLY, CDR2 FYNNEI. Trimming at V came to 5 bases and at J to 2 bases, leaving 8 bases not matched to a gene.

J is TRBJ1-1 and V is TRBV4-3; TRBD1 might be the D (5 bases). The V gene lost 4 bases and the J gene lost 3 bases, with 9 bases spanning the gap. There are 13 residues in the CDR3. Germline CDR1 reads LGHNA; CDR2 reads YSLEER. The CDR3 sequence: CASSPWGDTEAFF. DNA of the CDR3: TGCGCCAGCAGCCCGTGGGGGGACACTGAAGCTTTCTTT.

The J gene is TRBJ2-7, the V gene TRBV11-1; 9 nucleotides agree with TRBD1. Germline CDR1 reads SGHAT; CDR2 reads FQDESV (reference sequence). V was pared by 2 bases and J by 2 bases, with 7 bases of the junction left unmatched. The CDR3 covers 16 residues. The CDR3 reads CASSLRDRVPPYEQYF. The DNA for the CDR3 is TGTGCCAGCAGCTTACGGGACAGGGTACCTCCCTACGAGCAGTACTTC.

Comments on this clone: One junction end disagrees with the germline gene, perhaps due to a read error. The CDR3 here is CASSVGGTSIDTQYF. For the CDR3, the DNA is TGTGCCAGCAGCGTAGGGGGGACTAGCATAGATACGCAGTATTTT. This sequence joins TRBV9 and TRBJ2-3; 9 bases are a match to TRBD2. CDR3 length: 15 amino acids. Germline V gives CDR1 SGDLS, CDR2 YYNGEE.

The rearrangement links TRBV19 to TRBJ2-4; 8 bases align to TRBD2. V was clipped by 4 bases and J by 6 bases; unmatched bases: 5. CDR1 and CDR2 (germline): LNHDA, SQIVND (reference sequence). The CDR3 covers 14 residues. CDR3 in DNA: TGTGCCAGTAGTAGTCGGGAGGGAAGAAACATTCAGTACTTC. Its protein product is CASSSREGRNIQYF.

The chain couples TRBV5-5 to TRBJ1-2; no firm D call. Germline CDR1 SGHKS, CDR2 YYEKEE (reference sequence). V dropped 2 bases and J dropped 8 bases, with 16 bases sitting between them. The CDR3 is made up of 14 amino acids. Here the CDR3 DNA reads TGTGCCAGCAGCTTCGAGACGTTACTCAGGGGCTACACCTTC. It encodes CASSFETLLRGYTF.

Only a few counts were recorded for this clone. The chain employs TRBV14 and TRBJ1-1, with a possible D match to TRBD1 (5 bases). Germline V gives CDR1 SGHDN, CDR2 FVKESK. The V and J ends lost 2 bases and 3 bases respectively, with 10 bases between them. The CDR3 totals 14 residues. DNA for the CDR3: TGTGCCAGCAGCCAACAGACAGCCTACACTGAAGCTTTCTTT. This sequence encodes CASSQQTAYTEAFF.

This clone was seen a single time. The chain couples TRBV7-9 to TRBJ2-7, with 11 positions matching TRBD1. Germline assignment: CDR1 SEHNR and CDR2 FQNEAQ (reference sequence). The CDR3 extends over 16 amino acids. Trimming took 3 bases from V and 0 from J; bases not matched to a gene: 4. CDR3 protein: CASSLSGQGASYEQYF. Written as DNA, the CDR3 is TGTGCCAGCAGCTTGAGTGGACAGGGGGCCTCCTACGAGCAGTACTTC.

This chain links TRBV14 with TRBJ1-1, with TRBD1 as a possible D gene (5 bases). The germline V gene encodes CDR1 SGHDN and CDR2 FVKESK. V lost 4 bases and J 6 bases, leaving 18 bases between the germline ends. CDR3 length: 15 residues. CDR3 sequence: CASSLRRGEGAEAFF. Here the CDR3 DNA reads TGTGCCAGCAGCCTAAGGCGGGGGGAAGGAGCTGAAGCTTTCTTT.

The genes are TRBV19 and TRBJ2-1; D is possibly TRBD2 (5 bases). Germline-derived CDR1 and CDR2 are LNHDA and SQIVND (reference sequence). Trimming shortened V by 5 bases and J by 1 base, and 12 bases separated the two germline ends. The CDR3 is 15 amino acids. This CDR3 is CASSQSGRSYNEQFF. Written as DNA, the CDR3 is TGTGCCAGTAGTCAGAGCGGCCGTTCCTACAATGAGCAGTTCTTC.

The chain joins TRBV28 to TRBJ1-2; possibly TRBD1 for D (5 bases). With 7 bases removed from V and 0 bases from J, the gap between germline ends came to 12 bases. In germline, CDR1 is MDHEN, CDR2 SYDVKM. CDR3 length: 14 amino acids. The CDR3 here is CASKRQGTNYGYTF. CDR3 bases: TGTGCCAGCAAACGTCAGGGAACTAACTATGGCTACACCTTC.

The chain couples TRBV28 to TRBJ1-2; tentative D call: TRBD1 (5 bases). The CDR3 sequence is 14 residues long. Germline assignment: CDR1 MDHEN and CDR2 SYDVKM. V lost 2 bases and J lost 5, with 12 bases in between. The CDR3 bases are TGTGCCAGCAGTTTACCCCCAGGGTCATATGGCTACACCTTC. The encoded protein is CASSLPPGSYGYTF.

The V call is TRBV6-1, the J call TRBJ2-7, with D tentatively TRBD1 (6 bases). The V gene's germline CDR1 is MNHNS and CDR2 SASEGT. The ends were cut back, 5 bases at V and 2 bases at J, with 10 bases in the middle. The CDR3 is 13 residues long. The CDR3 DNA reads TGTGCCAGCAGTCTGAGGGGGACCTACGAGCAGTACTTC. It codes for CASSLRGTYEQYF.

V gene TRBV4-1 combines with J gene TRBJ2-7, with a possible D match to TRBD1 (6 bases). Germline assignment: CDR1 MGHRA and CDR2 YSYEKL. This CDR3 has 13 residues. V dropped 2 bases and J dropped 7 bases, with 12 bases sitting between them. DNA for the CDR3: TGCGCCAGCAGCCAAAGATGGGACAAAGAGCAGTACTTC. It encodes CASSQRWDKEQYF.

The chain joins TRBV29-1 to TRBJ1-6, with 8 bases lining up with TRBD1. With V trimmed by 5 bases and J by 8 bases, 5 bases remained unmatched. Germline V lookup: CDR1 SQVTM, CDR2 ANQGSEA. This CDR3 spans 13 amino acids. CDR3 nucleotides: TGCAGCGTTAAACAGGGGGTGGATTCACCCCTCCACTTT. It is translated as CSVKQGVDSPLHF.

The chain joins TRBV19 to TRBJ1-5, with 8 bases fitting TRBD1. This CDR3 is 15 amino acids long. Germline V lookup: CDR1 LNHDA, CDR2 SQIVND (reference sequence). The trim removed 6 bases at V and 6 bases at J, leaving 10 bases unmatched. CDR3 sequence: CASSRGQGSFQPQHF. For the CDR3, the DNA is TGTGCCAGTAGCAGAGGACAGGGTTCATTTCAGCCCCAGCATTTT.

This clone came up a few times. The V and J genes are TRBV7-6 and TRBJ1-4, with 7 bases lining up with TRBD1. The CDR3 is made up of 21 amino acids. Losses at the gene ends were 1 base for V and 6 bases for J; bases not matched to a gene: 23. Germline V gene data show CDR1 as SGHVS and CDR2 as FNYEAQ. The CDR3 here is CASSLESSIIDRDGVYEKLFF. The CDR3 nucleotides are TGTGCCAGCAGCTTAGAATCCTCCATTATTGACAGGGACGGGGTGTATGAAAAACTGTTTTTT. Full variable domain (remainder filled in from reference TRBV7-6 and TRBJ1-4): GAGVSQSPRYKVTKRGQDVALRCDPISGHVSLYWYRQALGQGPEFLTYFNYEAQQDKSGLPNDRFSAERPEGSISTLTIQRTEQRDSAMYRCASSLESSIIDRDGVYEKLFFGSGTQLSVL.

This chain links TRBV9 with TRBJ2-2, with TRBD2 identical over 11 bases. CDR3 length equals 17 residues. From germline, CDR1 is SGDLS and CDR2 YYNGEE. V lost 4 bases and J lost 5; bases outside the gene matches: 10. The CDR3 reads CASSPRLLAGATGELFF. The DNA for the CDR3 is TGTGCCAGCAGCCCCCGTCTACTAGCGGGAGCGACCGGGGAGCTGTTTTTT.

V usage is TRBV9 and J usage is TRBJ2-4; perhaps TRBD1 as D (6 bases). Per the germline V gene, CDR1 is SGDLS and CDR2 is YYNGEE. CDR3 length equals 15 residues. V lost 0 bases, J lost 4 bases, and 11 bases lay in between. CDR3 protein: CASSVAAGAKNIQYF. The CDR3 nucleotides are TGTGCCAGCAGCGTAGCGGCAGGGGCTAAAAACATTCAGTACTTC.

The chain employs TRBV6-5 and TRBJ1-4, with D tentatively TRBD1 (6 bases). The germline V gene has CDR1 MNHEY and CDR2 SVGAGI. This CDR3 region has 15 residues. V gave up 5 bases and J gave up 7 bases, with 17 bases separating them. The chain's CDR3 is CASSLTTRDTEKLFF. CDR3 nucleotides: TGTGCCAGCAGTCTAACTACCCGGGACACTGAAAAACTGTTTTTT.

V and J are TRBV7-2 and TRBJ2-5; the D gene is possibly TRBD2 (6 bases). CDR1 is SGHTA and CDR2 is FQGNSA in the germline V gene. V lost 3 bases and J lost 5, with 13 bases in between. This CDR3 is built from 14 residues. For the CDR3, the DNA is TGTGCCAGCAGCTTTCACGCTAGCGTCGAGACCCAGTACTTC. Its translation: CASSFHASVETQYF. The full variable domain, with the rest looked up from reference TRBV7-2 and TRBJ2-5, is GAGVSQSPSNKVTEKGKDVELRCDPISGHTALYWYRQSLGQGLEFLIYFQGNSAPDKSGLPSDRFSAERTGGSVSTLTIQRTQQEDSAVYLCASSFHASVETQYFGPGTRLLVL.

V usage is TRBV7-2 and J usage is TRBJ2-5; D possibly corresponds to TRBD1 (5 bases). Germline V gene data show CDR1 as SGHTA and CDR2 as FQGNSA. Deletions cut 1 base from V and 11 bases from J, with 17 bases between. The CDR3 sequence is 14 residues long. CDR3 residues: CASSLDFIGVGQYF. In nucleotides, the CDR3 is TGTGCCAGCAGCTTAGATTTTATAGGGGTGGGGCAGTACTTC.